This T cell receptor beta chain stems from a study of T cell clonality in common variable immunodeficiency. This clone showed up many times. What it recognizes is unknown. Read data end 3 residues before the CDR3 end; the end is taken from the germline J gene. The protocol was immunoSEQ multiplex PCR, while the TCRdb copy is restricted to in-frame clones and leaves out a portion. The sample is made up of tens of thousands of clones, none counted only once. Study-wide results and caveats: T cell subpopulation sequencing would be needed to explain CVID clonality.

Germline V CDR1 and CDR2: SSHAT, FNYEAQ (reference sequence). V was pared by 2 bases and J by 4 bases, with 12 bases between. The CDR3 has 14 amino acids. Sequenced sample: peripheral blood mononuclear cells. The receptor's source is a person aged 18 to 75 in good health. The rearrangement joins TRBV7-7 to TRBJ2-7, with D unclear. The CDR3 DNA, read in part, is TGTGCCAGCAGCTTAAGGCCGGGTGGTTACGAG. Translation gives CASSLRPGGYE. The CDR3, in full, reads CASSLRPGGYEQYF. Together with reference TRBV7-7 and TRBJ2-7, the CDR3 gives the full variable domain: GAGVSQSPRYKVTKRGQDVTLRCDPISSHATLYWYQQALGQGPEFLTYFNYEAQPDKSGLPSDRFSAERPEGSISTLTIQRTEQRDSAMYRCASSLRPGGYEQYFGPGTRLTVT.